This T cell receptor (beta chain) is drawn from a study of human CD8 memory T cell subsets. CDR3 size: 17 residues. Germline loops: CDR1 ENHRY, CDR2 SYGVKD. It was UMI-labeled 5' RACE by which the TCR beta libraries were made. TCRdb re-analyzed the 5' RACE reads; it lists each CDR3 protein once, without DNA. Its table lists some 10,000 distinct CDR3 sequences. Negative magnetic separation was used for the enrichment of total CD8+ T cells. RNA was isolated from duplicate vials, each containing roughly 140,000 sorted CD8+ T cells, for every subset. The genes are TRBV10-3 and TRBJ2-1; lacking DNA, the TRBD2 call made by TCRdb goes unchecked. The sample was CD8+ stem-like memory T cells (TSCM and TCM) sorted from PBMCs. This sample's subset: stem-like memory CD8 T cells (TSTEM), CCR7+ PD-1- TIGIT-. The sequence derives from a human donor in good health. CDR3 loop: CAISEGGTSGSEDEQFF.